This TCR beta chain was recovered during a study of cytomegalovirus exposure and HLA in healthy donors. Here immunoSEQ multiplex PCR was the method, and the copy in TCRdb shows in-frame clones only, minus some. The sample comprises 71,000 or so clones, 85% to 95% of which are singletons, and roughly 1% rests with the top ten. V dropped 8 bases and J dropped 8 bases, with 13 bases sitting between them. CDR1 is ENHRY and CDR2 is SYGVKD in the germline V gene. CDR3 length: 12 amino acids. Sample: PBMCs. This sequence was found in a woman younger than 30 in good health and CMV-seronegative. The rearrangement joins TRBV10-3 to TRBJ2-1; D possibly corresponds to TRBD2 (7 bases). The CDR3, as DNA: TGTGCCATCGGGAGGGGGGCCGATGAGCAGTTCTTC. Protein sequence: CAIGRGADEQFF.